These T cell receptor beta chains were read from a single sample in a study of CD8 T cells in Susac syndrome. TCRdb independently ran MiXCR on the immunoSEQ multiplex PCR reads; one entry per CDR3 protein. The repertoire holds around 99,000 distinct CDR3 sequences, with 90% to 96% as singletons. The sample was CD4+ T cells from PBMCs. The receptor source for this set is a human donor in good health. Both conserved end residues are part of each CDR3.

j_call v_call cdr3_aa
TRBJ1-5 TRBV20-1 CSARQGSLQHF
TRBJ2-7 TRBV29-1 CSVEGVLSRGSRYF
TRBJ2-2 TRBV20-1 CSARSEGAGELFF
TRBJ2-2 TRBV29-1 CSVHQGSPGELFF
TRBJ2-4 TRBV20-1 CSARDWTTSYNIQYF
TRBJ1-1 TRBV7-8 CASSFQHGNMNTEAFF
TRBJ2-7 TRBV12-3/TRBV12-4 CASSLGGAGVYEQYF
TRBJ2-4 TRBV7-2 CATSLRPTGLSNIQYF
TRBJ2-3 TRBV18 CASSHPGGGTDTQYF
TRBJ2-7 TRBV5-1 CASSFASGGAYEQYF
TRBJ1-5 TRBV28 CASSLLNQPQHF
TRBJ1-5 TRBV28 CASSDPGQGYQPQHF
TRBJ1-2 TRBV19 CASRNRVNGYTF
TRBJ2-7 TRBV27 CASSLFLAGVHEQYF
TRBJ2-3 TRBV20-1 CSARITSTDTQYF
TRBJ2-7 TRBV7-2 CASRLQGSGEAYEQYF
TRBJ2-6 TRBV25-1 CASSGGRRDGANVLTF